The clone carrying this T cell receptor (beta chain) was seen many times. These data are taken from a study of metastatic and nonmetastatic thyroid tumors. Trimming took 3 bases from V and 2 from J, leaving 22 bases between them. Germline V gene lookup returns CDR1 GTSNPN and CDR2 SVGIG (reference sequence). This CDR3 has 17 residues. Original data processing: Across clinicopathological groups, CDR3 differences served as the basis for building a distant-metastasis classifier for papillary thyroid cancer. TCRdb re-processed the PCR reads through MiXCR. TCRdb assigned the V and J calls; the authors' analysis was not used. The sample yields about 33,000 clones, over 15% seen once. Thyroid surgery was performed in patients who had received no treatment beforehand.

The TCR sequence derives from a male donor with papillary thyroid cancer or a benign thyroid nodule (not recorded which). Some clones in this sample may be carry-over from other donors' samples. The chain links TRBV30 to TRBJ1-1; D gene uncertain. Sequenced input: blood. CDR3 in DNA: TGTGCCTGGAGCGCCGGGAGAGGGCCGTTTGGAAACACTGAAGCTTTCTTT. Translation: CAWSAGRGPFGNTEAFF.